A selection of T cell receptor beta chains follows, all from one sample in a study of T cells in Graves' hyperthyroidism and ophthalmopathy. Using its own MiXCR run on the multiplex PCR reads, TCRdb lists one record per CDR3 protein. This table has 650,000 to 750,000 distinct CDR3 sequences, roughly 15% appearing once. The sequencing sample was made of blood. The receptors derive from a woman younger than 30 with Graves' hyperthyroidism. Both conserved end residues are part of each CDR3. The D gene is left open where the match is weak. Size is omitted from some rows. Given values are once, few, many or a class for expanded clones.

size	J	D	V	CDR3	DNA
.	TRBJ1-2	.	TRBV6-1	CASCRGGTYGYTF	TGTGCGTCTTGTCGGGGGGGAACGTATGGCTACACCTTC
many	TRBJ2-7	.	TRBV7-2	CASSTTGTVTYEQYF	TGTGCCAGCAGCACAACCGGGACCGTTACCTACGAGCAGTACTTC
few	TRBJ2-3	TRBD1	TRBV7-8	CASSLVEGDRVRTDTQYF	TGTGCCAGCAGCTTAGTTGAGGGGGACAGGGTCAGGACGGATACGCAGTATTTT
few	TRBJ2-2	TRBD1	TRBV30	CAWSKYPGQKNTGELFF	TGTGCCTGGAGTAAATATCCGGGACAGAAAAACACCGGGGAGCTGTTTTTT
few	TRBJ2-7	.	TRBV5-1	CATYPGEGVAYEQYF	TGCGCCACCTACCCGGGGGAAGGGGTCGCCTACGAGCAGTACTTC
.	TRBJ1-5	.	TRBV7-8	CASSKWGWGPQHF	TGTGCCAGTAGTAAGTGGGGGTGGGGGCCCCAGCATTTT
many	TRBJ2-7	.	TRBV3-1	CASSQLSYEQYF	TGTGCCAGCAGCCAACTCTCCTACGAGCAGTACTTC
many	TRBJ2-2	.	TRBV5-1	CASSPGGGKTNTGELFF	TGCGCCAGCAGCCCGGGTGGAGGGAAGACGAACACCGGGGAGCTGTTTTTT
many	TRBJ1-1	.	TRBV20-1	CSARVDVNTEAFF	TGCAGTGCTAGAGTGGACGTGAACACTGAAGCTTTCTTT
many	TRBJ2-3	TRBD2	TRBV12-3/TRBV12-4	CASDPTSGSLDTQYF	TGTGCCAGCGATCCCACTAGCGGGAGTTTAGATACGCAGTATTTT
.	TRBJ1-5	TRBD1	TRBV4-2	CASSQEQGYCNQPQHF	TGTGCCAGCAGCCAAGAACAGGGGTATTGCAATCAGCCCCAGCATTTT
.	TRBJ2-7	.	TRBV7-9	CASSLEQGAHYEQYF	TGTGCCAGCAGCTTAGAACAGGGCGCACACTACGAGCAGTACTTC
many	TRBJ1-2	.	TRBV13	CASRGGWSYGYTF	TGTGCCAGCAGAGGGGGTTGGAGCTATGGCTACACCTTC